A selection of T cell receptor beta chains follows, all from one sample in a study of T cell responses to AZD1222 COVID-19 vaccine. Some clones are missing from TCRdb's copy, which holds only in-frame ones; the method was immunoSEQ multiplex PCR. The table records about 110,000 clones, 85% to 95% of them present only once. The sequencing here drew on peripheral blood, taken 28 days after the second AZD1222 dose. The source of these receptors is an adult who received the AZD1222 COVID-19 vaccine. Each CDR3 is given with its conserved first and last residue. Each record gives: V gene, D gene, clone size, J gene, CDR3 DNA, CDR3 protein. The D gene is left open where the match is weak. Only part of the rows carry a size: once, few, many, or a class if the clone is expanded.

>TRBV2|.|.|TRBJ2-2
TGTGCCAGCAGTGTCCTCGGTGGCTTGGGAAGCGGGGAGCTGTTTTTT
CASSVLGGLGSGELFF
>TRBV20-1|.|.|TRBJ2-1
TGCAGTGCTAGAAGTGGTTATGAGCAGTTCTTC
CSARSGYEQFF
>TRBV5-1|.|.|TRBJ1-1
TGCGCCAGCAGCCCGGGGCCTAACACTGAAGCTTTCTTT
CASSPGPNTEAFF
>TRBV4-1|TRBD1|.|TRBJ2-7
TGCGCCAGCAGCCAGGAACCCGGGACAGGGAGCCACGAGCAGTACTTC
CASSQEPGTGSHEQYF
>TRBV11-3|TRBD1|.|TRBJ2-7
TGTGCCAGCAGCCCCGGACAGGGAACCTACGAGCAGTACTTC
CASSPGQGTYEQYF
>TRBV19|.|.|TRBJ1-1
TGTGCCAGTAGTAGGACAGCGAACACTGAAGCTTTCTTT
CASSRTANTEAFF
>TRBV5-1|.|.|TRBJ2-5
TGCGCCAGCAGCCAACCGGAGGGAGGGGGCACAGAGACCCAGTACTTC
CASSQPEGGGTETQYF
>TRBV27|TRBD2|.|TRBJ2-2
TGTGCCAGCAGCTCGCCGGGACTAGCGGGAGGAGTCACCGGGGAGCTGTTTTTT
CASSSPGLAGGVTGELFF
>TRBV7-9|.|.|TRBJ1-2
TGTGCCAGCAGCCTGGGTCCAGGCTACACCTTC
CASSLGPGYTF
>TRBV19|.|.|TRBJ2-2
TGTGCCAGTAGTATAAGGTGGGAGTCCGGGGAGCTGTTTTTT
CASSIRWESGELFF
>TRBV18|.|few|TRBJ1-4
TGTGCCAGCTCGCAGATGGCCCGGGACACCCGAAATGAAAAACTGTTTTTT
CASSQMARDTRNEKLFF
>TRBV4-3|TRBD1|.|TRBJ1-4
TGCGCCAGCAGCCAAGATCGGACAGGGGCAACTAATGAAAAACTGTTTTTT
CASSQDRTGATNEKLFF
>TRBV5-1|TRBD2|once|TRBJ2-7
TGCGCCAGCAGTTTGTTAGCGGGATCAGACGAGCAGTACTTC
CASSLLAGSDEQYF
>TRBV6-5|TRBD1|.|TRBJ2-5
TGTGCCAGCAGCCCCGGGACAGGGGATTTGAAGACCCAGTACTTC
CASSPGTGDLKTQYF
>TRBV7-8|.|.|TRBJ1-5
TGTGCCAGCAGCTTAGCCACAGGTTCTAGCAATCAGCCCCAGCATTTT
CASSLATGSSNQPQHF
>TRBV27|TRBD2|.|TRBJ2-7
TGTGCCAGCTCCCACGCGGGAGAAGGGAACGAGCAGTACTTC
CASSHAGEGNEQYF
>TRBV5-4|.|.|TRBJ1-5
TGTGCCAGCAGCCTCGGGGGTTCCGGCAATCAGCCCCAGCATTTT
CASSLGGSGNQPQHF
>TRBV4-1|.|once|TRBJ1-6
TGCGCCAGCAGCCAAGAATACGGCAGGTCGAATTCACCCCTCCACTTT
CASSQEYGRSNSPLHF
>TRBV5-1|.|.|TRBJ2-1
TGCGCCAGCAGCTTGGACTTTCATGAGCAGTTCTTC
CASSLDFHEQFF
>TRBV2|TRBD2|.|TRBJ2-1
TGTGTGTCAGGGCCGGGAGGTGAGCAGTTCTTC
CVSGPGGEQFF
>TRBV7-8|.|.|TRBJ1-2
TGTGCCAGCAGCTTAGTAGGAGTGGCTAACTATGGCTACACCTTC
CASSLVGVANYGYTF
>TRBV4-1|.|.|TRBJ2-5
TGCGCCAGCAGCCAAGCCGGATACAGCCAAGAGACCCAGTACTTC
CASSQAGYSQETQYF
>TRBV11-2|TRBD1|.|TRBJ2-7
TGTGCCAGCAGGCCACAGGGGAACGAGCAGTACTTC
CASRPQGNEQYF
>TRBV6-5|.|.|TRBJ2-2
TGTGCCAGCGCCCCCCGACGGACCGGGGAGCTGTTTTTT
CASAPRRTGELFF
>TRBV9|.|.|TRBJ2-1
TGTGCCAGCAGCGTAGAAATAGCGGCCAAATGGGGTGAGCAGTTCTTC
CASSVEIAAKWGEQFF
>TRBV7-8|TRBD2|once|TRBJ2-3
TGTGCCAGCAGCCCCTTAGGAGGACTAGCGGTTAGCACAGATACGCAGTATTTT
CASSPLGGLAVSTDTQYF
>TRBV5-1|TRBD1|few|TRBJ1-2
TGCGCCAGCAGCCGAAGGACAGGGGACTATGGCTACACCTTC
CASSRRTGDYGYTF
>TRBV4-3|.|.|TRBJ1-3
TGCGCCAGCAGCCGAACATGGACGGACGGAAACACCATATATTTT
CASSRTWTDGNTIYF
>TRBV11-2|.|.|TRBJ1-4
TGTGCCAGCAGTTACACTCAGGGGAACGAAAAACTGTTTTTT
CASSYTQGNEKLFF
>TRBV7-6|.|.|TRBJ1-3
TGTGCCAGCAGCTTAATAGGGGAGAGCTCTGGAAACACCATATATTTT
CASSLIGESSGNTIYF
>TRBV5-1|.|medium-sized|TRBJ1-1
TGCGCCAGCAGCACAAGGACTGGGGGTACTGAAGCTTTCTTT
CASSTRTGGTEAFF
>TRBV6-6|.|once|TRBJ2-5
TGTGCCAGCACACGGGACACAGAGACCCAGTACTTC
CASTRDTETQYF
>TRBV28|.|.|TRBJ1-6
TGTGCCAGCAGTTTATTAAGAAGACAGGCGTATAATTCACCCCTCCACTTT
CASSLLRRQAYNSPLHF
>TRBV2|TRBD1|.|TRBJ2-1
TGTGCCAGCAGCCCCCGGGACAGGGGTATGGTTACGGGTAATGAGCAGTTCTTC
CASSPRDRGMVTGNEQFF
>TRBV20-1|.|.|TRBJ1-2
TGCAGTGCTAGCGGTGTTAGCTACACCTTC
CSASGVSYTF
>TRBV6-6|.|.|TRBJ1-4
TGTGCCAGCAGCCCGTCAGGCTTAGGGGCTCGGTTTTTT
CASSPSGLGARFF